This T cell receptor beta chain came from a study of T cell repertoires in cytomegalovirus infection. TCRdb reprocessed the reads via MiXCR and lists one record per CDR3 protein. Altogether 680,000 or so distinct CDR3 sequences are present, approximately 33% being singletons, with the ten largest covering 15% to 20%. The table lists this clonotype with many counts. Antigen: not known. The CDR3 runs to 17 residues. Germline CDR1 SGHTA, CDR2 FQGNSA. Trimming cost V 5 bases and J 3 bases; bases outside gene matches: 14. The receptor's source is a human donor in good health (CMV status not recorded). Some clones in this sample may be carry-over from other donors' samples. V is TRBV7-2 and J is TRBJ1-1; the match to TRBD1 covers 8 bases. Here the sequenced sample was cultured PBMCs, taken from culture after CMV antigen stimulation. The CDR3 DNA follows: TGTGCCAGCAGCCTCCTAGCGACAGGGGCGCGGCACACTGAAGCTTTCTTT. Translation gives CASSLLATGARHTEAFF.